The clone carrying this T cell receptor (beta chain) has just a few counts. Its antigen is undetermined. Measured with immunoSEQ multiplex PCR; TCRdb has only the in-frame clones, and not every one. Here the sample spans approximately 980,000 clones, about 80% being singletons. Germline CDR1 SGHVS, CDR2 FQNEAQ. This CDR3 is built from 16 residues. The V gene end was trimmed by 5 bases and the J gene end by 4 bases; junction bases not matched to a gene: 9. This entry belongs to a study of shared clonotypes between healthy human individuals. Study conclusions and caveats: Rarefaction demonstrated incomplete sorted-subset sequencing despite large depth.

Specimen: memory CD4+ T cells sorted from blood. Indicated subset: CD45RA-negative fraction. The chain employs TRBV7-8 and TRBJ1-1, with TRBD1 identical over 11 bases. The TCR originated in a man aged 18 to 29 in good health. CDR3 sequence: CASSQGTGGFGTEAFF. The CDR3 coding sequence is TGTGCCAGCAGCCAGGGGACAGGGGGATTTGGCACTGAAGCTTTCTTT.